These 30 T cell receptor beta chains were sequenced from one sample in a study of T cells in Graves' hyperthyroidism and ophthalmopathy. Template material for amplifying TCR beta CDR3 regions consisted of RNA transcripts. The TCR CDR3 first-round RT-PCR relied on the HTBI primer set. TCRdb re-analysed the multiplex PCR reads in MiXCR, keeping a single row per CDR3 protein. Found here are fewer than 400,000 distinct CDR3 sequences, about an eighth of them singletons; the top ten hold 25% to 30%. Specimen: blood. These receptors originate from a man aged 50 to 60 with Graves' ophthalmopathy.

This clonotype was seen a few times. The genes are TRBV4-1 and TRBJ2-7, with D possibly being TRBD2 (5 bases). Per germline, CDR1 MGHRA and CDR2 YSYEKL. V lost 1 base to trimming and J lost 0 bases, with 16 bases between them. The CDR3 is 17 amino acids. For the CDR3, the DNA is TGCGCCAGCAGCCAAGCTGGCGGCGGGCTGAGCTCCTACGAGCAGTACTTC. Its protein is CASSQAGGGLSSYEQYF.

Of note for this clonotype: An end of the junction does not agree with germline; a read error may underlie this. The gene calls are TRBV5-6 and TRBJ1-2; tentative D call: TRBD1 (5 bases). CDR1 and CDR2 from the germline V gene are SGHDT and YYEEEE. This CDR3 comprises 11 residues. The CDR3 coding sequence is TGTGCCAGCAGTTTGGGGGGTGGCTACACCTTC. It is translated as CASSLGGGYTF.

This clonotype showed up many times. The chain carries TRBV11-2 and TRBJ2-5, with TRBD1 matching 7 bases. The junction had 8 bases not matched to a gene; V was cut back by 5 bases and J by 2 bases. The CDR3 has 15 amino acids. Germline V lookup: CDR1 SGHAT, CDR2 FQNNGV. CDR3 protein: CASSPPGGRQETQYF. Written as DNA, the CDR3 is TGTGCCAGCAGCCCGCCAGGGGGTCGGCAAGAGACCCAGTACTTC.

This clonotype was seen at least ten times. This chain joins TRBV7-2 and TRBJ2-3; 12 bases agree with TRBD2. The CDR3 runs to 16 residues. The V segment lost 5 bases and the J segment 4 bases; nucleotides outside the gene matches: 7. The germline V gene has CDR1 SGHTA and CDR2 FQGNSA. CDR3 bases: TGTGCCAGCAGCAAGACTAGCGGGAGCGGAGCAGATACGCAGTATTTT. The encoded protein is CASSKTSGSGADTQYF.

V gene TRBV15 combines with J gene TRBJ2-5; D is perhaps TRBD2 (6 bases). V was trimmed by 1 base and J by 4 bases, leaving 19 bases between them. Germline CDR1 and CDR2: LNHNV and YYDKDF (reference sequence). CDR3 length equals 17 residues. Written as DNA, the CDR3 is TGTGCCACCAGCAGAGGTGACGTAGCGGAGCCGGGAGAGACCCAGTACTTC. Protein product: CATSRGDVAEPGETQYF.

This clonotype was recorded at least ten times. The CDR3 sequence: CASSLPDRGYNEQFF. The DNA for the CDR3 is TGTGCCAGCAGCCTCCCGGACAGGGGCTACAATGAGCAGTTCTTC. The rearrangement joins TRBV7-3 to TRBJ2-1, with 9 bases fitting TRBD1. Trimming cost V 5 bases and J 3 bases; bases outside gene matches: 5. The germline gives CDR1 SGHTA, CDR2 FQGTGA. The CDR3 is 15 residues long.

This clonotype was seen ten or more times. CDR3 residues: CASSYSKGPPWYEQFF. CDR3 DNA: TGTGCCAGCAGTTACTCGAAGGGGCCCCCCTGGTATGAGCAGTTCTTC. This chain uses TRBV6-6 with TRBJ2-1, with a possible D match to TRBD1 (5 bases). This CDR3 is 16 amino acids long. In germline, CDR1 is MNHNY, CDR2 SVGAGI (reference sequence). V was trimmed by 0 bases and J by 8 bases, leaving 17 bases between them.

This rearrangement joins TRBV19 to TRBJ2-7; 9 bases line up with TRBD1. This CDR3 region has 14 residues. The junction had 5 bases not matched to a gene; V was cut back by 7 bases and J by 1 base. CDR1 is LNHDA, CDR2 SQIVND, per germline (reference sequence). The CDR3 here is CASKQDRGSYEQYF. The CDR3 nucleotides read TGTGCCAGTAAACAGGACAGGGGATCCTACGAGCAGTACTTC.

This clonotype came up many times. The gene calls are TRBV3-1 and TRBJ2-7; perhaps TRBD2 as D (5 bases). The CDR3 length is 15 residues. V lost 4 bases and J lost 1, with 14 bases in between. The germline V gene has CDR1 LGHDT and CDR2 YNNKEL (reference sequence). The CDR3 DNA is TGTGCCAGCAGCCCCCACGGGGTTGGGTCCTACGAGCAGTACTTC. Translation: CASSPHGVGSYEQYF.

This clonotype showed up many times. The rearrangement uses TRBV30 and TRBJ2-3, with D possibly called TRBD1 or TRBD2 (5 bases each). Trimming pared 7 bases from V and 0 bases from J, leaving 17 bases between. Germline CDR1 and CDR2: GTSNPN and SVGIG (reference sequence). CDR3 length: 15 amino acids. The CDR3, as DNA: TGTGCCTCCCGTGGGGGACCCTCTAGCACAGATACGCAGTATTTT. It translates to CASRGGPSSTDTQYF. Full variable domain (outside the CDR3, taken from reference TRBV30 and TRBJ2-3): SQTIHQWPATLVQPVGSPLSLECTVEGTSNPNLYWYRQAAGRGLQLLFYSVGIGQISSEVPQNLSASRPQDRQFILSSKKLLLSDSGFYLCASRGGPSSTDTQYFGPGTRLTVL.

This clonotype has a count of ten or more. J is TRBJ2-3 and V is TRBV2; 14 bases agree with TRBD2. The germline CDR1 and CDR2 sequences are SNHLY and FYNNEI. This CDR3 contains 16 residues. The trim removed 5 bases at V and 4 bases at J, leaving 5 bases unmatched. Here the CDR3 DNA reads TGTGCCAGCAGTTTTGGACTAGCGGGAGGTGCAGATACGCAGTATTTT. Residues: CASSFGLAGGADTQYF.

The chain links TRBV11-2 to TRBJ2-4; a weak D match, TRBD2 (5 bases). The CDR3 length is 14 residues. Trimming stripped 8 bases from V and 1 base from J, with 12 bases between. CDR1 SGHAT and CDR2 FQNNGV come from the germline V gene. The CDR3 loop reads CASQKREAKNIQYF. CDR3 nucleotide sequence: TGTGCCAGCCAAAAGAGGGAGGCCAAAAACATTCAGTACTTC.

This clonotype occurred many times. The chain combines TRBV3-1 with TRBJ2-5; 7 bases match TRBD1. CDR1 is LGHDT, CDR2 YNNKEL, per germline (reference sequence). This CDR3 is 14 amino acids long. Germline trimming cut 3 bases from V and 2 bases from J; bases unmatched to any gene: 3. The CDR3, as DNA: TGTGCCAGCAGCCACTGGGACAGACAAGAGACCCAGTACTTC. The encoded protein is CASSHWDRQETQYF.

This clonotype was seen more than once but under ten times. The chain is built from TRBV27 and TRBJ2-6; no clear D. The V gene's germline CDR1 is MNHEY and CDR2 SMNVEV (reference sequence). This CDR3 is 14 amino acids long. Trimming removed 2 bases from V and 2 bases from J, with 4 bases in between. CDR3 sequence: CASSLIAGANVLTF. In nucleotides, the CDR3 is TGTGCCAGCAGTTTAATAGCTGGGGCCAACGTCCTGACTTTC.

This clonotype was counted at least ten times. This sequence joins TRBV6-1 and TRBJ2-5; 11 bases fit TRBD2. V gave up 2 bases and J gave up 3 bases; unmatched junction bases: 2. The CDR3 is made up of 15 amino acids. Germline V CDR1 and CDR2: MNHNS, SASEGT. The CDR3 DNA is TGTGCCAGCAGTGAAATGACTAGCGGGAAAGAGACCCAGTACTTC. As protein: CASSEMTSGKETQYF.

The sample holds many counts of this clonotype. This chain links TRBV5-1 with TRBJ2-7, with D uncertain. There are 11 residues in the CDR3. V lost 7 bases to trimming and J lost 1 base, with 6 bases between them. Germline CDR1 is SGHRS and CDR2 is YFSETQ. The CDR3 loop reads CASRASYEQYF. In DNA form, the CDR3 reads TGCGCCAGCCGGGCATCCTACGAGCAGTACTTC.

The rearrangement uses TRBV13 and TRBJ2-2; 8 bases are a match to TRBD2. The ends lost 4 bases at V and 7 bases at J; junction bases unmatched: 11. This CDR3 spans 16 amino acids. The germline CDR1 and CDR2 sequences are PRHDT and FYEKMQ (reference sequence). CDR3 region: CASSSAGAGAGGELFF. In nucleotides, the CDR3 is TGTGCCAGCAGCTCCGCGGGAGCGGGGGCGGGCGGGGAGCTGTTTTTT.

This clonotype occurred many times. V usage is TRBV6-6 and J usage is TRBJ2-1; 12 positions agree with TRBD1. The CDR3 covers 15 residues. V was pared by 2 bases and J by 5 bases, with 1 base of the junction left unmatched. The V gene's germline CDR1 is MNHNY and CDR2 SVGAGI (reference sequence). The CDR3 DNA is TGTGCCAGCAGTTACCGGGACAGGGGGCACAATGAGCAGTTCTTC. This translates into CASSYRDRGHNEQFF.

This clonotype has at least ten counts. V and J are TRBV20-1 and TRBJ2-4, with TRBD1 identical over 8 bases. V was clipped by 6 bases and J by 8 bases; unmatched bases: 6. In germline, CDR1 is DFQATT, CDR2 SNEGSKA (reference sequence). The CDR3 has 12 residues. CDR3 sequence reads: CSAKTGADIQYF. DNA for the CDR3: TGCAGTGCGAAGACAGGGGCGGACATTCAGTACTTC.

This clonotype was seen many times. The chain joins TRBV2 to TRBJ2-1; 8 bases line up with TRBD2. Germline-derived CDR1 and CDR2 are SNHLY and FYNNEI. The CDR3 contains 11 residues. Losses at the gene ends were 5 bases for V and 13 bases for J; bases not matched to a gene: 4. The CDR3: CASSQSGSQFF. DNA for the CDR3: TGTGCCAGCAGTCAAAGCGGGAGTCAGTTCTTC.

This chain uses TRBV18 with TRBJ2-5, with TRBD1 as a possible D gene (6 bases). V was pared by 8 bases and J by 2 bases, with 15 bases between. Germline CDR1 is KGHSH and CDR2 is LQKENI. The CDR3 consists of 14 residues. The CDR3 spells CASHYGTQQETQYF. CDR3 nucleotides: TGTGCCAGCCACTACGGGACACAACAAGAGACCCAGTACTTC. The complete variable domain, with remaining parts taken from reference TRBV18 and TRBJ2-5, reads NAGVMQNPRHLVRRRGQEARLRCSPMKGHSHVYWYRQLPEEGLKFMVYLQKENIIDESGMPKERFSAEFPKEGPSILRIQQVVRGDSAAYFCASHYGTQQETQYFGPGTRLLVL.

The J gene is TRBJ2-1, the V gene TRBV7-9, with a possible D match to TRBD1 (6 bases). CDR1 is SEHNR and CDR2 is FQNEAQ in the germline V gene (reference sequence). V gave up 4 bases and J gave up 6 bases, with 13 bases separating them. The CDR3 sequence is 14 residues long. The CDR3: CASSSTLDSNEQFF. In DNA, the CDR3 is TGTGCCAGCAGCTCAACATTGGACAGCAATGAGCAGTTCTTC.

The V and J genes are TRBV5-1 and TRBJ2-2; D perhaps matches TRBD1 (5 bases). CDR3 length: 17 residues. The V end was cut by 0 bases, the J end by 4 bases, with 16 bases between. Germline V gene data show CDR1 as SGHRS and CDR2 as YFSETQ. CDR3 region: CASSLAPQGDITGELFF. In DNA form, the CDR3 reads TGCGCCAGCAGCTTGGCCCCTCAAGGGGATATCACCGGGGAGCTGTTTTTT. The variable domain in full, completed from reference TRBV5-1 and TRBJ2-2, reads KAGVTQTPRYLIKTRGQQVTLSCSPISGHRSVSWYQQTPGQGLQFLFEYFSETQRNKGNFPGRFSGRQFSNSRSEMNVSTLELGDSALYLCASSLAPQGDITGELFFGEGSRLTVL.

The table lists this clonotype with many counts. V gene TRBV7-9 combines with J gene TRBJ2-5; a weak D match, TRBD1 (6 bases). This CDR3 is 14 amino acids long. The ends were cut back, 8 bases at V and 5 bases at J, with 18 bases in the middle. Germline-derived CDR1 and CDR2 are SEHNR and FQNEAQ (reference sequence). The CDR3 coding sequence is TGTGCCAGCTCCCCGGGCTCTGGACAGGAGACCCAGTACTTC. As protein: CASSPGSGQETQYF.

This clonotype showed up many times. The rearrangement uses TRBV20-1 and TRBJ2-5; D remains ambiguous. V lost 4 bases and J 5 bases, leaving 14 bases between the germline ends. Germline V CDR1 and CDR2: DFQATT, SNEGSKA (reference sequence). The CDR3 runs 13 residues. The CDR3 DNA reads as TGCAGTGCTACCTCGACCCTTGGGGAGACCCAGTACTTC. Protein sequence: CSATSTLGETQYF.

This clonotype has at least ten counts. DNA for the CDR3: TGTGCCAGCTCACCACGGGACAACACTGAAGCTTTCTTT. This codes for CASSPRDNTEAFF. J is TRBJ1-1 and V is TRBV18; D is possibly TRBD1 (5 bases). Trimming took 1 base from V and 2 from J, leaving 5 bases between them. Germline CDR1 and CDR2: KGHSH and LQKENI. The CDR3 covers 13 residues. The variable domain in full, with the rest retrieved from reference TRBV18 and TRBJ1-1, is NAGVMQNPRHLVRRRGQEARLRCSPMKGHSHVYWYRQLPEEGLKFMVYLQKENIIDESGMPKERFSAEFPKEGPSILRIQQVVRGDSAAYFCASSPRDNTEAFFGQGTRLTVV.

This clonotype has only a few counts. The chain combines TRBV19 with TRBJ1-2; a possible D gene is TRBD1 (5 bases). Trimming removed 5 bases at V and 8 bases at J, with 12 bases between. The CDR3 sequence is 12 residues long. Germline CDR1 reads LNHDA; CDR2 reads SQIVND (reference sequence). DNA for the CDR3: TGTGCCAGTAGTTCGGGACCTCGCGGCTACACCTTC. Translating it yields CASSSGPRGYTF.

V is TRBV20-1 and J is TRBJ2-2, with 9 bases lining up with TRBD2. The CDR3 spans 17 residues. Germline assignment: CDR1 DFQATT and CDR2 SNEGSKA (reference sequence). The J segment lost 1 base and the V segment lost 4 bases, leaving 10 bases of the junction unmatched. The CDR3 reads CSATGVGREGNTGELFF. The DNA for the CDR3 is TGCAGTGCTACCGGTGTCGGGCGGGAGGGGAACACCGGGGAGCTGTTTTTT.

This clonotype was seen at least ten times. The chain couples TRBV4-2 to TRBJ2-3; 9 positions match TRBD2. With V trimmed by 2 bases and J by 1 base, 1 base remained unmatched. The CDR3 runs 15 residues. CDR1 and CDR2 (germline): LGHNA, YNFKEQ. CDR3: CASSQLAGGTDTQYF. The CDR3 DNA reads TGTGCCAGCAGCCAATTAGCGGGGGGCACAGATACGCAGTATTTT.

The chain links TRBV4-2 to TRBJ2-1; maybe TRBD1 (8 bases). The ends were cut back, 3 bases at V and 5 bases at J, with 20 bases in the middle. CDR3 length: 17 amino acids. The V gene's germline CDR1 is LGHNA and CDR2 YNFKEQ. The CDR3 reads CASSQGGQGAIDNEQFF. The CDR3 nucleotides read TGTGCCAGCAGCCAGGGGGGGCAGGGGGCGATCGACAATGAGCAGTTCTTC.